This TCR beta chain came from a study of radiation and T cells in renal cell carcinoma (dated by TCRdb to about 2020). At the level of the whole study: Samples came from a clinical trial, in which primary renal cell carcinomas received 15 Gy stereotactic body radiation therapy followed by nephrectomy 4 weeks later. TCR beta sequencing covered approximately 51 samples in total, comprising some 25 tumors and roughly 27 peripheral blood samples. In the approximately 53 samples combined, 4,016,671 unique CDR3 nucleotide sequences were found, encoding roughly 2,500,000 unique CDR3 amino acid sequences. What the authors observed across the whole study: Blood repertoire dynamics were not followed beyond 4 weeks after treatment. In blood, the top tumor clonotypes increased between baseline and 2 weeks post-radiation and then shrank by 4 weeks, which suggests that tumor-resident clones expanded only transiently. Effects of radiation dose or scheduling on the TCR repertoire could not be addressed with the single-armed trial design. Because pretreatment tumor biopsies were not available, the study could not determine whether clonotypes were already present within the tumor at baseline.

TCR beta libraries were generated from genomic DNA with the immunoSEQ kit, following the manufacturer's recommendations. To prepare libraries, a first multiplex PCR with proprietary primers was run, followed by a second PCR that added unique barcodes, and a bead cleanup was done after each round. A positive control reaction and a negative control reaction, both provided in the kit, were run with every batch of samples. The final libraries were assessed on an Agilent 4200 TapeStation D1000 ScreenTape, pooled by volume, and quantified by qPCR. An Illumina NextSeq500 fitted with a MidOutput 150-cycle cartridge performed the sequencing, running 156 Read1 cycles and 15 Index1 cycles with the kit's custom primers. The pooled library was loaded at approximately 0.99 pM, and roughly 18% PhiX control was spiked in. The paper's processing steps were these. The vendor-processed data were analyzed in R, and a clonotype was defined as all T cells that share the same CDR3 nucleotide sequence. In the clone abundance analyses, frequencies were normalized to the 10,000 most abundant clones in each sample. Public T cell clones, averaging fewer than five per sample, were removed before analysis. An abundance difference of at least 32-fold between compartments was the criterion for calling clonotypes tumor-enriched or baseline blood-enriched. Clonotypes expanded or contracted between blood time points were identified with a beta-binomial differential abundance model. Tumor-blood repertoire similarity was measured with the Baroni-Urbani and Buser coefficient, and group comparisons used two-tailed Wilcoxon tests in R. The table was pulled from immuneACCESS by TCRdb, which kept in-frame rearrangements only. Such tables lose some clones; where checked, under half of the loss comes from unresolved V genes, and the rest has no known cause. The V and J calls and clone size are taken from that table; D and trimming were inferred from the DNA. The sample includes tens of thousands of clones, with approximately 86% observed a single time. The ten largest clones take up about 22% of the sample.

This clone was detected a few times. Its antigen remains undetermined. The sample holds no much larger clone one base away, and base qualities are not on file. In the paper's terms, the time point label means: blood 2 weeks post-SBRT. The sample's treatment or condition label, in plain terms: 15 Gy SBRT to primary tumor, nephrectomy 4 weeks later. Serial peripheral blood from radiation-treated patients was sampled at baseline, 2 weeks and 4 weeks after SBRT to track tumor-enriched clonotypes. Every patient's renal cell carcinoma showed clear cell pathology. The QIAamp DNA Blood Mini Kit (Qiagen) was used to prepare genomic DNA for TCR sequencing. Only samples passing all quality control checks were included in the analyses. Inclusive of the bounding cysteine and phenylalanine, the CDR3 is 16 residues long. Only CDR3 DNA is held: 48 bases, read in frame from base 1. V is cut by 1 base and J by 1 base, and the space between the germline ends is 12 bases. According to the germline V gene (reference sequence), CDR1 reads LNHNV and CDR2 reads YYDKDF.

The chain is encoded by TRBV15 joined to TRBJ2-3; the D gene cannot be resolved reliably. Sequencing was performed on blood, taken from a patient whose treatment included radiotherapy and nephrectomy. The clonotype originates from a woman in her forties or fifties with renal cell carcinoma. This receptor carries the CDR3 CATSRGRAGGTDTQYF. The sequenced DNA: TGTGCCACCAGCAGAGGACGGGCTGGGGGCACAGATACGCAGTATTTT.